This T cell receptor beta chain was sequenced for a study of shared clonotypes between healthy human individuals. The table came from immunoSEQ multiplex PCR; TCRdb's copy has only in-frame clones and leaves some out. The table has fewer than 700,000 clones, roughly 72% seen once. The CDR3 is 13 residues long. The V gene lost 9 bases and the J gene lost 4 bases, with 12 bases spanning the gap. The V gene's germline CDR1 is MDHEN and CDR2 SYDVKM. Within Nashville, Tennessee resided all donors, each a Caucasian adult. Sequencing was done on a sample of PBMCs. This clonotype originated in a middle-aged woman in good health. Some clones in this sample may be carry-over from other donors' samples. The chain has TRBV28 and TRBJ2-2, with D unclear. The CDR3 DNA reads as TGTGCCAGTTTCAACCCTTCCACCGGGGAGCTGTTTTTT. Amino acids: CASFNPSTGELFF.